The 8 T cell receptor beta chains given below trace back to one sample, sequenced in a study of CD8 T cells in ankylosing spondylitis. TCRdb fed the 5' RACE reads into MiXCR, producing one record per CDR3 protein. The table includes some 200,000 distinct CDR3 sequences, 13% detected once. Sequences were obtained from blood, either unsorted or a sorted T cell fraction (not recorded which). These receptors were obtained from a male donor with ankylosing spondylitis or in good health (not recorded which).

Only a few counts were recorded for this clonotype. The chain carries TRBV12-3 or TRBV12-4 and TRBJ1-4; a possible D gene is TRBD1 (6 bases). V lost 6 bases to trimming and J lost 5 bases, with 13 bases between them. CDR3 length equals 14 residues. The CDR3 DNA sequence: TGTGCCAGCAGCCCCGGGACACTGAATGAAAAACTGTTTTTT. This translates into CASSPGTLNEKLFF.

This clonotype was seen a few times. The CDR3 DNA reads TGTGCCAGCAGCCCTTCGGTCTACACCGGGGAGCTGTTTTTT. Its protein is CASSPSVYTGELFF. V usage is TRBV7-9 and J usage is TRBJ2-2; D remains ambiguous. The ends were cut back, 5 bases at V and 3 bases at J, with 10 bases in the middle. This CDR3 has 14 residues. Germline loops: CDR1 SEHNR, CDR2 FQNEAQ (reference sequence).

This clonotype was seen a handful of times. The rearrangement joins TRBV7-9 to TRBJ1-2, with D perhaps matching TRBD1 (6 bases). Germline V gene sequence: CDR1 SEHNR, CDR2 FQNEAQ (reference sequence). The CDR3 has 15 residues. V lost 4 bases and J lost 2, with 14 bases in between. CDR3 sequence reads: CASSSGPTGNYGYTF. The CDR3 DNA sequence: TGTGCCAGCAGCTCGGGTCCGACAGGCAACTATGGCTACACCTTC. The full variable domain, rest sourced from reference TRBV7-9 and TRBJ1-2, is DTGVSQNPRHKITKRGQNVTFRCDPISEHNRLYWYRQTLGQGPEFLTYFQNEAQLEKSRLLSDRFSAERPKGSFSTLEIQRTEQGDSAMYLCASSSGPTGNYGYTFGSGTRLTVV.

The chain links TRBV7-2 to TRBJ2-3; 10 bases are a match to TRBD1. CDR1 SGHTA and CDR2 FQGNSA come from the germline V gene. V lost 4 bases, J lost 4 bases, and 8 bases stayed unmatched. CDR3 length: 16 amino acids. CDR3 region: CASSSFSGQGADTQYF. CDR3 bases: TGTGCCAGCAGCTCCTTCTCCGGACAGGGGGCAGATACGCAGTATTTT.

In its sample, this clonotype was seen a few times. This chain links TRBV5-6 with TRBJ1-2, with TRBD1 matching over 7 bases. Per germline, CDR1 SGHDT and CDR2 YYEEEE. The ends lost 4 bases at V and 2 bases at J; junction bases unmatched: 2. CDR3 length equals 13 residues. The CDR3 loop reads CASSTGQNYGYTF. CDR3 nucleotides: TGTGCCAGCAGCACGGGACAGAACTATGGCTACACCTTC. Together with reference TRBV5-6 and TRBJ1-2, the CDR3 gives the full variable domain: DAGVTQSPTHLIKTRGQQVTLRCSPKSGHDTVSWYQQALGQGPQFIFQYYEEEERQRGNFPDRFSGHQFPNYSSELNVNALLLGDSALYLCASSTGQNYGYTFGSGTRLTVV.

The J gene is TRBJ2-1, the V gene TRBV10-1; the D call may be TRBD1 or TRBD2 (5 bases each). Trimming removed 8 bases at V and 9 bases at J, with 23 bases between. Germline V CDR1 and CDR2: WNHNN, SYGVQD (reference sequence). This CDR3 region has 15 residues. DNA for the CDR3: TGCGCCAGCCCTCTCCGGGACCACAGAGTGTGTGAGCAGTTCTTC. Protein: CASPLRDHRVCEQFF.

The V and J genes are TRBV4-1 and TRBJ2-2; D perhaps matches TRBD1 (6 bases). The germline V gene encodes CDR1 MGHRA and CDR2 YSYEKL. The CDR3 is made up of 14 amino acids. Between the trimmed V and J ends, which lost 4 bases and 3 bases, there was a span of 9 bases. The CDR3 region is CASSPHRDTGELFF. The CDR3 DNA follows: TGCGCCAGCAGCCCCCACAGGGACACCGGGGAGCTGTTTTTT.

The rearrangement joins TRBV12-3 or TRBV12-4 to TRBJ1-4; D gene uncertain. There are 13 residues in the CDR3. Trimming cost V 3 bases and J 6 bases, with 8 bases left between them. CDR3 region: CASSLNPHEKLFF. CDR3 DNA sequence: TGTGCCAGCAGTTTGAATCCGCATGAAAAACTGTTTTTT.